Shown below are 29 T cell receptor beta chains from a single sample sequenced in a study of blood T cell repertoires in COVID-19. The assay was immunoSEQ multiplex PCR, and TCRdb's table has in-frame clones only and misses some. The sample consists of under 250,000 clones, approximately 80% of them appearing once. The sample was PBMCs or T cells enriched from blood (not recorded which). Every receptor here comes from a woman aged 40 to 50 with acute COVID-19.

The chain employs TRBV7-9 and TRBJ2-5; the match to TRBD1 covers 7 bases. This CDR3 spans 14 amino acids. V trimming: 5 bases; J trimming: 3 bases; junction bases outside the gene matches: 6. Germline V gives CDR1 SEHNR, CDR2 FQNEAQ (reference sequence). The CDR3 loop reads CASSRQGSKETQYF. The CDR3 DNA reads TGTGCCAGCAGCCGACAGGGATCTAAAGAGACCCAGTACTTC.

The V call is TRBV19, the J call TRBJ1-4, with a tentative D call TRBD1 (6 bases). V shed 10 bases and J shed 8 bases, with 20 bases lying between them. In germline, CDR1 is LNHDA, CDR2 SQIVND (reference sequence). This CDR3 contains 14 residues. CDR3 residues: CATAGNREWEKLFF. CDR3 coding DNA: TGTGCCACCGCAGGGAACAGGGAGTGGGAAAAACTGTTTTTT.

CDR3 sequence: CASSPAGTAITDTQYF. The CDR3 DNA follows: TGTGCCAGTAGTCCTGCCGGGACAGCTATTACAGATACGCAGTATTTT. This rearrangement joins TRBV19 to TRBJ2-3; 7 bases agree with TRBD1. CDR1 is LNHDA and CDR2 is SQIVND in the germline V gene (reference sequence). The CDR3 consists of 16 residues. The trim removed 5 bases at V and 3 bases at J, leaving 11 bases unmatched.

This chain uses TRBV9 with TRBJ2-7; 8 positions match TRBD1. Looked up from germline, CDR1 is SGDLS and CDR2 is YYNGEE. This CDR3 has 16 residues. After removal of 6 bases from V and 7 bases from J, the junction contained 18 bases not matched to a gene. The CDR3 protein is CASTPQGAGGLSEQYF. The CDR3 DNA is TGTGCCAGCACTCCCCAGGGGGCAGGGGGCTTAAGTGAGCAGTACTTC.

This clone was recorded only once. The gene calls are TRBV28 and TRBJ2-5; TRBD1 agrees at 8 bases. With 4 bases clipped from V and 4 bases from J, the junction kept 8 bases outside the gene matches. The CDR3 sequence is 15 residues long. Germline CDR1 MDHEN, CDR2 SYDVKM. CDR3 sequence: CASSSPGQGTETQYF. CDR3 DNA sequence: TGTGCCAGCAGTTCTCCCGGACAGGGCACAGAGACCCAGTACTTC.

The V call is TRBV6-5, the J call TRBJ2-7; 9 positions match TRBD2. CDR1 and CDR2 (germline): MNHEY, SVGAGI. The CDR3 totals 11 residues. The ends lost 10 bases at V and 7 bases at J; junction bases unmatched: 5. DNA for the CDR3: TGTGCCATAATAGCGGGAGTGGAGCAGTACTTC. Protein product: CAIIAGVEQYF.

This chain connects TRBV29-1 to TRBJ2-3; D possibly corresponds to TRBD1 (10 bases). Per germline, CDR1 SQVTM and CDR2 ANQGSEA. The CDR3 totals 19 residues. The CDR3 loop reads CILNRDRGTSGHSTDTQYF. CDR3 nucleotides: TGCATCCTGAACCGGGACAGGGGAACTAGCGGGCATAGCACAGATACGCAGTATTTT.

The chain couples TRBV3-1 (or the pseudogene TRBV3-2) to TRBJ1-2; D perhaps matches TRBD1 (6 bases). V dropped 0 bases and J dropped 2 bases, with 7 bases sitting between them. Germline CDR1 reads LGHDT; CDR2 reads YNNKEL (reference sequence). The CDR3 has 14 amino acids. In nucleotides, the CDR3 is TGTGCCAGCAGCCAAGACAGGGGAAACTATGGCTACACCTTC. It encodes CASSQDRGNYGYTF.

On this clone itself: Mismatch with germline at one junction end may stem from a read error. The chain uses TRBV2 and TRBJ1-2; 7 nucleotides align to TRBD1. Germline V gene lookup returns CDR1 SNHLY and CDR2 FYNNEI. The CDR3 contains 14 residues. The CDR3 region is CASREGTAPDGYTF. Here the CDR3 DNA reads TGTGCCAGCAGGGAAGGGACAGCCCCAGATGGCTACACCTTC.

The rearrangement joins TRBV19 to TRBJ1-6, with 8 positions matching TRBD1. Losses at the gene ends were 5 bases for V and 14 bases for J; bases not matched to a gene: 11. Germline V CDR1 and CDR2: LNHDA, SQIVND (reference sequence). CDR3 length: 14 residues. This chain's CDR3 is CASSPGQGSLALHF. CDR3 coding DNA: TGTGCCAGTAGTCCCGGACAGGGCTCGTTGGCCCTCCACTTT.

DNA for the CDR3: TGTGCCAGCAGCGTTCGTCCCGGACTAGCGCTTTACGAGCAGTACTTC. The encoded protein is CASSVRPGLALYEQYF. The J gene is TRBJ2-7, the V gene TRBV9, with 9 bases lining up with TRBD2. V dropped 2 bases and J dropped 4; count of bases not matched to a gene: 10. The germline CDR1 and CDR2 sequences are SGDLS and YYNGEE. This CDR3 is 16 amino acids long.

The chain combines TRBV5-6 with TRBJ1-2; no clear D gene. Germline assignment: CDR1 SGHDT and CDR2 YYEEEE. V was pared by 2 bases and J by 1 base, with 18 bases between. The CDR3 contains 17 residues. CDR3 sequence (DNA): TGTGCCAGCAGCTTACCCCTGGGGAGGGAAGGTAACTATGGCTACACCTTC. Translation: CASSLPLGREGNYGYTF.

The CDR3 nucleotides read TGTGCCAGCAGTTCTTATCCTGTAGTGGGGACAGGGGGCGAGATTCGTGGTCAGCCCCAGCATTTT. Protein: CASSSYPVVGTGGEIRGQPQHF. The chain has TRBV27 and TRBJ1-5, with 12 bases fitting TRBD1. V lost 4 bases to trimming and J lost 6 bases; unmatched junction nucleotides: 25. Germline V CDR1 and CDR2: MNHEY, SMNVEV (reference sequence). The CDR3 consists of 22 residues.

The chain recombines TRBV19 with TRBJ2-2; D gene uncertain. V lost 5 bases and J lost 7, with 17 bases in between. Germline CDR1 reads LNHDA; CDR2 reads SQIVND (reference sequence). The CDR3 has 15 amino acids. The CDR3, as DNA: TGTGCCAGTAGTCTCTCGGGTAGCTTGATCGGGGAGCTGTTTTTT. Residues: CASSLSGSLIGELFF.

The V and J genes are TRBV5-1 and TRBJ1-5; D gene ambiguous. V lost 0 bases and J lost 2, with 12 bases in between. Germline V gene data show CDR1 as SGHRS and CDR2 as YFSETQ. The CDR3 length is 16 residues. The CDR3: CASSLGGWDGNQPQHF. The CDR3 DNA reads as TGCGCCAGCAGCTTGGGAGGGTGGGATGGCAATCAGCCCCAGCATTTT.

The chain couples TRBV27 to TRBJ2-5; 14 bases are shared with TRBD2. Germline-derived CDR1 and CDR2 are MNHEY and SMNVEV (reference sequence). The CDR3 covers 18 residues. Trimming at V came to 1 base and at J to 6 bases, leaving 10 bases not matched to a gene. The CDR3 DNA reads as TGTGCCAGCAGTTTATATCCCCCAGGGACTAGCGGGGGAAAGACCCAGTACTTC. It encodes CASSLYPPGTSGGKTQYF.

This clone was seen only a few times. The chain links TRBV6-6 to TRBJ1-5, with 7 bases identical to TRBD1. Germline V gives CDR1 MNHNY, CDR2 SVGAGI (reference sequence). V was pared by 2 bases and J by 4 bases, with 5 bases of the junction left unmatched. This CDR3 spans 15 amino acids. CDR3 loop: CASSYDDRANQPQHF. CDR3 sequence (DNA): TGTGCCAGCAGTTACGATGACAGGGCTAATCAGCCCCAGCATTTT.

V gene TRBV5-1 combines with J gene TRBJ2-3; 7 bases are a match to TRBD1. CDR3 length equals 15 residues. V trimming: 4 bases; J trimming: 3 bases; junction bases outside the gene matches: 8. Germline-derived CDR1 and CDR2 are SGHRS and YFSETQ. The CDR3 spells CASSVDRSPTDTQYF. The CDR3 nucleotides are TGCGCCAGCAGCGTGGACAGGTCTCCTACAGATACGCAGTATTTT.

The chain uses TRBV28 and TRBJ1-2, with 10 bases aligning to TRBD1. CDR3 length equals 15 residues. Germline V gene data show CDR1 as MDHEN and CDR2 as SYDVKM. CDR3: CSTHVRTGGSYGYTF. The CDR3 nucleotides are TGTTCAACTCACGTCCGGACAGGGGGGAGCTATGGCTACACCTTC.

The V call is TRBV6-5, the J call TRBJ1-1, with 7 bases lining up with TRBD1. V gave up 6 bases and J gave up 13 bases; unmatched junction bases: 14. This CDR3 has 13 amino acids. Germline lookup yields CDR1 MNHEY and CDR2 SVGAGI. CDR3 bases: TGTGCCAGCAGCCAAGGGAAGGGACAGCAGAATTTCTTT. As protein: CASSQGKGQQNFF.

This clone was counted between two and nine times. J is TRBJ2-7 and V is TRBV7-9; 7 positions match TRBD2. V lost 5 bases, J lost 6 bases, and 10 bases stayed unmatched. This CDR3 has 14 residues. Germline V lookup: CDR1 SEHNR, CDR2 FQNEAQ (reference sequence). The CDR3 here is CASSPPAGAREQYF. CDR3 coding DNA: TGTGCCAGCAGCCCCCCCGCGGGAGCTCGCGAGCAGTACTTC.

In its sample, this clone was seen once. J is TRBJ2-4 and V is TRBV20-1; the D is unclear. The germline gives CDR1 DFQATT, CDR2 SNEGSKA (reference sequence). CDR3 length equals 11 residues. V lost 1 base to trimming and J lost 7 bases, with 5 bases between them. Written as DNA, the CDR3 is TGCAGTGCTAGAGGTCGTAACATTCAGTACTTC. Its protein is CSARGRNIQYF.

The chain is built from TRBV24-1 and TRBJ2-1, with TRBD1 matching 9 bases. With 3 bases clipped from V and 6 bases from J, the junction kept 14 bases outside the gene matches. Germline V gene data show CDR1 as KGHDR and CDR2 as SFDVKD. The CDR3 contains 18 residues. CDR3 in amino acids: CATSDPLDRGPVGNEQFF. The CDR3 region has the DNA TGTGCCACCAGTGATCCCCTGGACAGGGGACCGGTGGGCAATGAGCAGTTCTTC.

This clone was detected only a few times. This rearrangement joins TRBV28 to TRBJ1-6; weak D call: TRBD1 (5 bases). V was pared by 7 bases and J by 9 bases, with 13 bases between. Germline assignment: CDR1 MDHEN and CDR2 SYDVKM. The CDR3 has 13 amino acids. CDR3 sequence: CASTSGGGSPLHF. The CDR3, as DNA: TGTGCCAGCACTTCGGGGGGGGGTTCACCCCTCCACTTT.

In nucleotides, the CDR3 is TGTGCCAGCAGCATACTAGGACAGGGCCTCAAAAAAAACATTCAGTACTTC. Protein sequence: CASSILGQGLKKNIQYF. The chain uses TRBV5-6 and TRBJ2-4, with 8 bases aligning to TRBD1. The ends lost 4 bases at V and 4 bases at J; junction bases unmatched: 13. The CDR3 spans 17 residues. Germline V gives CDR1 SGHDT, CDR2 YYEEEE.

The genes are TRBV30 and TRBJ2-4; D may be TRBD2 (6 bases). Trimming pared 3 bases from V and 1 base from J, leaving 10 bases between. The CDR3 runs 14 residues. Germline V gives CDR1 GTSNPN, CDR2 SVGIG (reference sequence). CDR3 nucleotides: TGTGCCTGGAGGGCGGGGAACGCCAAAAACATTCAGTACTTC. Its protein is CAWRAGNAKNIQYF.

This clone was seen only once. The genes are TRBV6-5 and TRBJ2-2; the match to TRBD1 covers 12 bases. Germline loops: CDR1 MNHEY, CDR2 SVGAGI. The CDR3 totals 16 residues. Losses at the gene ends were 4 bases for V and 5 bases for J; bases not matched to a gene: 5. CDR3 in amino acids: CASSSGTGGITGELFF. CDR3 nucleotide sequence: TGTGCCAGCAGTTCGGGGACAGGGGGCATAACCGGGGAGCTGTTTTTT.

J is TRBJ1-5 and V is TRBV27; 8 bases align to TRBD1. The ends lost 6 bases at V and 6 bases at J; junction bases unmatched: 4. The CDR3 has 13 residues. CDR1 and CDR2 from the germline V gene are MNHEY and SMNVEV (reference sequence). The CDR3 nucleotides read TGTGCCAGCAGCCTGGACAGGGTTCAGCCCCAGCATTTT. It yields the protein CASSLDRVQPQHF.

The chain carries TRBV5-1 and TRBJ1-2; TRBD1 agrees at 11 bases. Germline CDR1 reads SGHRS; CDR2 reads YFSETQ. CDR3 length equals 16 residues. V lost 0 bases and J lost 7; bases outside the gene matches: 8. CDR3 loop: CASSLAGTGGTGGYTF. CDR3 DNA: TGCGCCAGCAGCTTGGCCGGGACAGGGGGAACGGGTGGCTACACCTTC. The full variable domain, with the rest looked up from reference TRBV5-1 and TRBJ1-2, is KAGVTQTPRYLIKTRGQQVTLSCSPISGHRSVSWYQQTPGQGLQFLFEYFSETQRNKGNFPGRFSGRQFSNSRSEMNVSTLELGDSALYLCASSLAGTGGTGGYTFGSGTRLTVV.